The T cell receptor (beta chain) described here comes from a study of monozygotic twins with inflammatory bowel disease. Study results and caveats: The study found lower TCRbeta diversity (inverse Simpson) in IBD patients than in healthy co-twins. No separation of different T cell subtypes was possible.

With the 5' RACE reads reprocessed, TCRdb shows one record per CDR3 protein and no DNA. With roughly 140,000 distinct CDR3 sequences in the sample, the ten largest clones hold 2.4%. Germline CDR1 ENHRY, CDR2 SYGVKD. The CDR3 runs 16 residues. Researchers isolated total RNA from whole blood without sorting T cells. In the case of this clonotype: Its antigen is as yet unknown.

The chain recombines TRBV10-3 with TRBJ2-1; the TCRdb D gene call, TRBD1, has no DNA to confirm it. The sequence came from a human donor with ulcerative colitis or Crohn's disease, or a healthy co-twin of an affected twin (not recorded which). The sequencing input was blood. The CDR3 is CAISEEGRTRSTEQFF.